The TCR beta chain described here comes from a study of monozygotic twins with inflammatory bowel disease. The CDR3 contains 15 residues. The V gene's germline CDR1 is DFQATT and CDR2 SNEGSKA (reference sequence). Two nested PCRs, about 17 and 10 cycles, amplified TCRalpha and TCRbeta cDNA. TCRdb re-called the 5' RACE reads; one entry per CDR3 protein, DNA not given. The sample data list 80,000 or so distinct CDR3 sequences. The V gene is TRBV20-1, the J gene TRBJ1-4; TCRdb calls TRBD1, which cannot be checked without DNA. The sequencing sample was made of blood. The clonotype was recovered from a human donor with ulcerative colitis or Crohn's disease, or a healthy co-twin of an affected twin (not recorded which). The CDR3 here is CSAPGTLATNEKLFF.